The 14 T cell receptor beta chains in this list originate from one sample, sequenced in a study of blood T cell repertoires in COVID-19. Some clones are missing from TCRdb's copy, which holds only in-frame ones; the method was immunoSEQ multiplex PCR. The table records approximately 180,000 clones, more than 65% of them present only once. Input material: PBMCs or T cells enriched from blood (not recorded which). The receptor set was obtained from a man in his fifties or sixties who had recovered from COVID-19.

The CDR3 protein is CASSQDEKEGQGKHEQYF. The CDR3 DNA reads TGTGCCAGCAGCCAAGACGAAAAAGAGGGACAGGGGAAGCACGAGCAGTACTTC. This chain uses TRBV3-1 (or the pseudogene TRBV3-2) with TRBJ2-7; 10 positions agree with TRBD1. V shed 0 bases, J shed 5 bases, and the junction held 13 bases outside the gene matches. This CDR3 is 18 amino acids long. From germline, CDR1 is LGHDT and CDR2 YNNKEL (reference sequence).

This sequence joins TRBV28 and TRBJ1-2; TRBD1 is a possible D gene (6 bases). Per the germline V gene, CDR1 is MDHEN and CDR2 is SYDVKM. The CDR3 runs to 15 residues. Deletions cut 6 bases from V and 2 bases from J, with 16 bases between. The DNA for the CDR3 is TGTGCCAGCAGCTTAACCAGCACAGGGAACTATGGCTACACCTTC. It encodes CASSLTSTGNYGYTF.

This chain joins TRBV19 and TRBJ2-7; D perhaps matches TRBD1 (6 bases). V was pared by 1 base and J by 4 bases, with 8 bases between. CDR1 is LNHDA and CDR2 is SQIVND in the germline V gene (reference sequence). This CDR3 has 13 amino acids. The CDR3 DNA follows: TGTGCCAGTAGTATAGGGGACATTTACGAGCAGTACTTC. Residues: CASSIGDIYEQYF.

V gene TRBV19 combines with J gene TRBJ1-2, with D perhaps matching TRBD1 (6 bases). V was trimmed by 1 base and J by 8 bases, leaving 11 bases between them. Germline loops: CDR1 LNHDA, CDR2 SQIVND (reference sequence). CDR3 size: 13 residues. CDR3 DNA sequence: TGTGCCAGTAGTATAGGAGCCAGGGGAGGCTACACCTTC. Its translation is CASSIGARGGYTF.

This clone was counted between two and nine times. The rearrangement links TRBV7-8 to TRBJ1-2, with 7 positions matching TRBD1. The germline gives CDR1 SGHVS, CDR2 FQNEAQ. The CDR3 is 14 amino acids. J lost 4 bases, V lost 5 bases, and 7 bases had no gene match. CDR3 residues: CASSPGGGVYGYTF. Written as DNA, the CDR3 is TGTGCCAGCAGCCCCGGAGGGGGCGTCTATGGCTACACCTTC.

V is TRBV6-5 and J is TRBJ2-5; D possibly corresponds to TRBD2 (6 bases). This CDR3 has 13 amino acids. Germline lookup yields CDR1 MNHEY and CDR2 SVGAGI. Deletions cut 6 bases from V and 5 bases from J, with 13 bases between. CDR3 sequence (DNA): TGTGCCAGCAGGAGGGAGGTCCGGGAGACCCAGTACTTC. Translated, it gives CASRREVRETQYF.

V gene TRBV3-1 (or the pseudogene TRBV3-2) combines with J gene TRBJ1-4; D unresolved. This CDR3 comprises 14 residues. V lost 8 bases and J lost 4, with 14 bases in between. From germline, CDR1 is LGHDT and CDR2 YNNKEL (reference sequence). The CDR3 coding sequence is TGTGCCAGCTCCCCGTTCGGGTTTAATGAAAAACTGTTTTTT. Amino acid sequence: CASSPFGFNEKLFF.

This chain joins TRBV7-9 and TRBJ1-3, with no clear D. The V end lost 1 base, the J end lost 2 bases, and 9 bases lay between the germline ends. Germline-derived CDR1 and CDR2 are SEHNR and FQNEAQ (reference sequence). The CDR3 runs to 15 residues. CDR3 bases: TGTGCCAGCAGCTTAGTGATCGGGGCTGGAAACACCATATATTTT. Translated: CASSLVIGAGNTIYF.

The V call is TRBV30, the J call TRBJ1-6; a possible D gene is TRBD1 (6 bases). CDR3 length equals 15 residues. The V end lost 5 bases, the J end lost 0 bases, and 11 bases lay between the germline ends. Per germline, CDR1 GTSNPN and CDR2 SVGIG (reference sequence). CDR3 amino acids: CAWEKGGSYNSPLHF. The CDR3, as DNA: TGTGCCTGGGAGAAAGGGGGCTCCTATAATTCACCCCTCCACTTT.

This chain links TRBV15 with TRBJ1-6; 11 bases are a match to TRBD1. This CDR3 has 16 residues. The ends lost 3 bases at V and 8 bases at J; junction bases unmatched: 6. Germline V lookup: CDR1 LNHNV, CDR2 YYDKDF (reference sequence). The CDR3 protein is CATSSLGQGDHSPLHF. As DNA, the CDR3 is TGTGCCACCAGCAGTTTGGGACAGGGGGATCATTCACCCCTCCACTTT.

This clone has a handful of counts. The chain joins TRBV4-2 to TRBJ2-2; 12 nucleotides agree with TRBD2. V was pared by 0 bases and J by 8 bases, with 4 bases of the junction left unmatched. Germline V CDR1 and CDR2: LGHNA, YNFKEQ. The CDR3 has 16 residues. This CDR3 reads CASSQDWTSGAGELFF. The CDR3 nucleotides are TGTGCCAGCAGCCAAGATTGGACTAGCGGGGCGGGGGAGCTGTTTTTT.

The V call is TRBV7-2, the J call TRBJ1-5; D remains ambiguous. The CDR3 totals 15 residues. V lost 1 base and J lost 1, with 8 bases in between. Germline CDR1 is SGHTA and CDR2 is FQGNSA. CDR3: CASSLGSASNQPQHF. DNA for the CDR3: TGTGCCAGCAGCTTAGGTAGCGCCAGCAATCAGCCCCAGCATTTT.

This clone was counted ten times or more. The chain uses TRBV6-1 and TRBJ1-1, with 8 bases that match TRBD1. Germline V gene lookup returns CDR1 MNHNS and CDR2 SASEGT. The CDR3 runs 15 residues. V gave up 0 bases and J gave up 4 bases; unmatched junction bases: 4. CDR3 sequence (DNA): TGTGCCAGCAGTGAAGCGGTGGACAGGGCCACTGAAGCTTTCTTT. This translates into CASSEAVDRATEAFF.

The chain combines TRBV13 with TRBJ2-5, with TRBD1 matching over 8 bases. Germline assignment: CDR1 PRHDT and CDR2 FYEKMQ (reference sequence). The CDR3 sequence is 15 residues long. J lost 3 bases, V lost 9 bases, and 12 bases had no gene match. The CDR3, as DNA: TGTGCCAGTCTACGGCAGGGGGCTTCAAAAGAGACCCAGTACTTC. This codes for CASLRQGASKETQYF.